This T cell receptor (beta chain) was sequenced for a study of T cell changes during pregnancy in multiple sclerosis. Profiled with immunoSEQ multiplex PCR; TCRdb holds only in-frame clones, not every one. The table lists more than 50,000 clones, nearly 90% of them singletons. The clonotype comes from a female donor with multiple sclerosis, enrolled in a pregnancy study. Sequencing used peripheral blood, obtained in the first trimester of pregnancy.

The DNA of the CDR3 is TGTGCCTGGAGTTATAGACAGGGCGGTGGCTACACCTTC. It encodes CAWSYRQGGGYTF. This chain links TRBV30 with TRBJ1-2, with 7 bases lining up with TRBD1. This CDR3 spans 13 amino acids. CDR1 is GTSNPN and CDR2 is SVGIG in the germline V gene (reference sequence). V was clipped by 2 bases and J by 7 bases; unmatched bases: 7.